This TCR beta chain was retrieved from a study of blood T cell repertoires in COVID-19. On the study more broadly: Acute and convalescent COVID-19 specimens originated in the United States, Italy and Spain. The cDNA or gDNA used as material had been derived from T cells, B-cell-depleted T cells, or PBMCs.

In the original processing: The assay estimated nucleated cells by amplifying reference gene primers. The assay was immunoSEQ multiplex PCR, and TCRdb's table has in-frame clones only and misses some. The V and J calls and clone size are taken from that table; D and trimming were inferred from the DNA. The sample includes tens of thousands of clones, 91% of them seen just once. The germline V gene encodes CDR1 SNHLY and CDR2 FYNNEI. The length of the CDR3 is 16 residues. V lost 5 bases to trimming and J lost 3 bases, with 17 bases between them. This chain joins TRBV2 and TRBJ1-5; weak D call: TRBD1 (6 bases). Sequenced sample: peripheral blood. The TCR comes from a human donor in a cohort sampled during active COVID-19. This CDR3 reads CASSLTRQANNQPQHF. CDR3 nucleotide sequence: TGTGCCAGCAGTTTAACCCGACAGGCGAACAATCAGCCCCAGCATTTT.